This TCR beta chain derives from a study of identical twins. This clonotype was counted a few times. From the 5' RACE reads, TCRdb called clonotypes with MiXCR, one entry per CDR3 protein. The sample holds 450,000 or so distinct CDR3 sequences, over 12% seen once. The CDR3 totals 16 residues. Deletions cut 0 bases from V and 5 bases from J, with 11 bases between. The germline V gene has CDR1 SGHVS and CDR2 FNYEAQ. The same data also went into a second study, on yellow fever vaccine responses in identical twins.

The sample comprised CD4+ T cells sorted from blood. This clonotype was sampled from a woman aged 18-35 years in good health. The chain is built from TRBV7-6 and TRBJ1-6; a weak D match, TRBD1 (5 bases). The CDR3 region is CASSLAQGQNNSPLHF. CDR3 coding DNA: TGTGCCAGCAGCTTAGCGCAAGGACAAAATAATTCACCCCTCCACTTT. The full variable domain, completed using reference TRBV7-6 and TRBJ1-6, is GAGVSQSPRYKVTKRGQDVALRCDPISGHVSLYWYRQALGQGPEFLTYFNYEAQQDKSGLPNDRFSAERPEGSISTLTIQRTEQRDSAMYRCASSLAQGQNNSPLHFGNGTRLTVT.